Below, 28 T cell receptor beta chains from the same sample are listed, as sequenced in a study of blood T cell repertoires in COVID-19. TCRdb keeps only in-frame clones here, not all; method: immunoSEQ multiplex PCR. The data show about 190,000 clones, about nine tenths seen once. The sequenced sample was peripheral blood. Receptors originate from a man aged 65-85 years with active or convalescent COVID-19.

This chain connects TRBV6-5 to TRBJ1-2; a weak D match, TRBD1 (5 bases). Looked up from germline, CDR1 is MNHEY and CDR2 is SVGAGI. The CDR3 totals 13 residues. Trimming pared 3 bases from V and 5 bases from J, leaving 10 bases between. The CDR3 region is CASSYVRDYGYTF. CDR3 sequence (DNA): TGTGCCAGCAGTTATGTCAGGGATTATGGCTACACCTTC.

J is TRBJ2-7 and V is TRBV6-2 or TRBV6-3; 10 bases align to TRBD2. The ends lost 5 bases at V and 4 bases at J; junction bases unmatched: 5. Germline V gene lookup returns CDR1 MNHEY and CDR2 SVGEGT. The CDR3 totals 14 residues. CDR3 in amino acids: CASSLGGLAYEQYF. The CDR3 DNA sequence: TGTGCCAGCAGTCTGGGGGGACTAGCGTACGAGCAGTACTTC.

This clone has a handful of counts. The rearrangement links TRBV10-1 to TRBJ1-6, with no clear D. Germline V gene sequence: CDR1 WNHNN, CDR2 SYGVQD (reference sequence). Trimming shortened V by 3 bases and J by 7 bases, and 10 bases separated the two germline ends. The CDR3 runs to 14 residues. CDR3 sequence (DNA): TGCGCCAGCAGTGAACTACCGTCGAATTCACCCCTCCACTTT. Its translation: CASSELPSNSPLHF.

The CDR3 region is CASSSKRLIAGGLQTSTDTQYF. The CDR3 coding sequence is TGTGCCAGCAGCTCAAAGAGGCTAATAGCGGGGGGCCTTCAGACTAGCACAGATACGCAGTATTTT. This rearrangement joins TRBV7-8 to TRBJ2-3; 10 nucleotides line up with TRBD2. J gave up 0 bases and V 4 bases, and 22 bases lay outside the gene matches. The CDR3 spans 22 residues. Germline V gene sequence: CDR1 SGHVS, CDR2 FQNEAQ.

The rearrangement uses TRBV6-5 and TRBJ1-2, with D perhaps matching TRBD1 (5 bases). The length of the CDR3 is 16 residues. Per the germline V gene, CDR1 is MNHEY and CDR2 is SVGAGI. Trimming shortened V by 0 bases and J by 4 bases, and 15 bases separated the two germline ends. DNA for the CDR3: TGTGCCAGCAGTTACTCAGGCCAGGGCGGCGGCTATGGCTACACCTTC. Its protein product is CASSYSGQGGGYGYTF.

This chain uses TRBV30 with TRBJ1-6; D is perhaps TRBD1 (5 bases). This CDR3 has 17 residues. CDR1 is GTSNPN and CDR2 is SVGIG in the germline V gene (reference sequence). V lost 3 bases and J 4 bases, leaving 19 bases between the germline ends. This CDR3 reads CAWRDKVRGEYNSPLHF. Here the CDR3 DNA reads TGTGCCTGGAGAGACAAGGTAAGGGGCGAATATAATTCACCCCTCCACTTT.

The chain employs TRBV30 and TRBJ1-4, with D maybe TRBD1 (6 bases). The length of the CDR3 is 12 residues. V lost 0 bases and J 10 bases, leaving 9 bases between the germline ends. Germline loops: CDR1 GTSNPN, CDR2 SVGIG (reference sequence). The CDR3 sequence is CAWSVRGGKLFF. In nucleotides, the CDR3 is TGTGCCTGGAGTGTAAGGGGGGGAAAACTGTTTTTT.

The chain employs TRBV29-1 and TRBJ2-7, with D possibly TRBD1 on 6 matching bases. CDR1 and CDR2 (germline): SQVTM, ANQGSEA. The CDR3 runs to 13 residues. The V end was cut by 6 bases, the J end by 4 bases, with 16 bases between. CDR3 loop: CSVATGFQYEQYF. For the CDR3, the DNA is TGCAGCGTCGCTACAGGGTTCCAATACGAGCAGTACTTC.

The chain couples TRBV7-2 to TRBJ1-2, with 7 bases identical to TRBD1. Germline V gives CDR1 SGHTA, CDR2 FQGNSA. V was pared by 1 base and J by 6 bases, with 8 bases of the junction left unmatched. There are 15 residues in the CDR3. Written as DNA, the CDR3 is TGTGCCAGCAGCTTAGGACAGGGTCTTTTCGATGGCTACACCTTC. It is translated as CASSLGQGLFDGYTF.

The chain joins TRBV24-1 to TRBJ2-7, with TRBD2 matching 9 bases. Unmatched junction bases numbered 5, after V lost 3 bases and J lost 6 bases. Germline-derived CDR1 and CDR2 are KGHDR and SFDVKD. The CDR3 contains 14 residues. Written as DNA, the CDR3 is TGTGCCACCAGTGATAGCGGGAGGCTTGGCGAGCAGTACTTC. Protein: CATSDSGRLGEQYF.

CDR3 protein: CASSYVQGYQPQHF. The CDR3 DNA reads as TGTGCCAGCAGTTACGTCCAGGGATATCAGCCCCAGCATTTT. This sequence joins TRBV6-2 or TRBV6-3 and TRBJ1-5; D is possibly TRBD1 (5 bases). This CDR3 is built from 14 residues. Germline CDR1 MNHEY, CDR2 SVGEGT. V dropped 2 bases and J dropped 5 bases, with 10 bases sitting between them.

In DNA, the CDR3 is TGTGCCAGCAGCGTTTTAGCCGACCCACACAATGAGCAGTTCTTC. Translating gives CASSVLADPHNEQFF. The V call is TRBV9, the J call TRBJ2-1; D not resolved. CDR1 and CDR2 (germline): SGDLS, YYNGEE. The CDR3 is made up of 15 amino acids. The V and J ends lost 2 bases and 5 bases respectively, with 14 bases between them.

This chain uses TRBV7-8 with TRBJ1-6; 10 bases match TRBD1. The ends lost 5 bases at V and 14 bases at J; junction bases unmatched: 6. Germline V gives CDR1 SGHVS, CDR2 FQNEAQ. This CDR3 comprises 13 residues. The DNA of the CDR3 is TGTGCCAGCAGCGACGGACAGGGGGTTACCCTCCACTTT. Translating gives CASSDGQGVTLHF.

The chain employs TRBV3-1 (or the pseudogene TRBV3-2) and TRBJ2-7; tentatively, D is TRBD2 (7 bases). Germline loops: CDR1 LGHDT, CDR2 YNNKEL (reference sequence). The CDR3 spans 15 residues. V was pared by 1 base and J by 4 bases, with 14 bases between. The CDR3 coding sequence is TGTGCCAGCAGCCAAGTCGCAGGGGAGGGGTACGAGCAGTACTTC. Translated, it gives CASSQVAGEGYEQYF.

This chain connects TRBV27 to TRBJ1-6; 8 bases agree with TRBD1. Unmatched junction bases numbered 8, after V lost 4 bases and J lost 6 bases. The CDR3 is 16 residues long. The V gene's germline CDR1 is MNHEY and CDR2 SMNVEV (reference sequence). The DNA of the CDR3 is TGTGCCAGCAGTTGGGGACAGGCCGCCTTTAATTCACCCCTCCACTTT. This translates into CASSWGQAAFNSPLHF.

V is TRBV5-1 and J is TRBJ2-3; TRBD2 agrees at 9 bases. In germline, CDR1 is SGHRS, CDR2 YFSETQ. Germline trimming cut 2 bases from V and 0 bases from J; bases unmatched to any gene: 4. This CDR3 has 16 amino acids. CDR3 protein: CASSFLAGTSTDTQYF. The CDR3 DNA follows: TGCGCCAGCAGCTTCCTAGCGGGGACTAGCACAGATACGCAGTATTTT.

The chain links TRBV11-2 to TRBJ2-1; 10 bases are a match to TRBD2. The CDR3 spans 16 residues. The junction had 8 bases not matched to a gene; V was cut back by 6 bases and J by 3 bases. Germline-derived CDR1 and CDR2 are SGHAT and FQNNGV. The CDR3 region is CASSPSGRAFYNEQFF. CDR3 DNA sequence: TGTGCCAGCAGTCCCAGCGGGAGGGCCTTCTACAATGAGCAGTTCTTC.

The chain links TRBV19 to TRBJ1-1; D may be TRBD1 (5 bases). Trimming took off 4 bases at V and 8 bases at J, with 14 bases between the two ends. The length of the CDR3 is 13 residues. Germline lookup yields CDR1 LNHDA and CDR2 SQIVND (reference sequence). The CDR3 loop reads CASSRQSLTEAFF. Here the CDR3 DNA reads TGTGCCAGTAGTAGACAGTCGCTTACCGAAGCTTTCTTT.

J is TRBJ2-7 and V is TRBV15; maybe TRBD2 (6 bases). The CDR3 is 14 residues long. The V end lost 3 bases, the J end lost 1 base, and 10 bases lay between the germline ends. Germline CDR1 and CDR2: LNHNV and YYDKDF (reference sequence). CDR3 sequence: CATSREGISYEQYF. In nucleotides, the CDR3 is TGTGCCACCAGCAGGGAGGGGATATCCTACGAGCAGTACTTC.

In DNA, the CDR3 is TGTGCCAGCAGCTTAGATGGACTCGCGATTTCACCCCTCCACTTT. The encoded protein is CASSLDGLAISPLHF. The chain links TRBV11-2 to TRBJ1-6; no definite D call. Germline V gene lookup returns CDR1 SGHAT and CDR2 FQNNGV. Trimming stripped 0 bases from V and 9 bases from J, with 12 bases between. CDR3 length: 15 residues.

The chain links TRBV14 to TRBJ2-1; D remains unclear. Germline loops: CDR1 SGHDN, CDR2 FVKESK. Trimming stripped 2 bases from V and 0 bases from J, with 14 bases between. The CDR3 is made up of 17 amino acids. The CDR3 loop is CASSQPTIESSYNEQFF. CDR3 nucleotide sequence: TGTGCCAGCAGCCAACCAACCATAGAGAGCTCCTACAATGAGCAGTTCTTC.

The chain links TRBV3-1 (or the pseudogene TRBV3-2) to TRBJ1-1, with D possibly TRBD1 on 6 matching bases. The germline V gene encodes CDR1 LGHDT and CDR2 YNNKEL (reference sequence). Trimming cost V 4 bases and J 3 bases, with 15 bases left between them. This CDR3 has 15 residues. The CDR3 spells CASSPGGALDTEAFF. For the CDR3, the DNA is TGTGCCAGCAGCCCGGGGGGCGCATTGGACACTGAAGCTTTCTTT.

CDR3 nucleotides: TGTGCCAGCAGCTTAGAACCGGTAGCGGGAGAGAGGGAGCAGTTCTTC. This gives the protein CASSLEPVAGEREQFF. V and J are TRBV13 and TRBJ2-1, with 9 bases fitting TRBD2. The CDR3 has 16 residues. V was pared by 1 base and J by 10 bases, with 11 bases of the junction left unmatched. The germline V gene has CDR1 PRHDT and CDR2 FYEKMQ (reference sequence). The complete variable domain, with remaining parts taken from reference TRBV13 and TRBJ2-1, reads AAGVIQSPRHLIKEKRETATLKCYPIPRHDTVYWYQQGPGQDPQFLISFYEKMQSDKGSIPDRFSAQQFSDYHSELNMSSLELGDSALYFCASSLEPVAGEREQFFGPGTRLTVL.

The V call is TRBV29-1, the J call TRBJ2-7; 8 nucleotides match TRBD2. The junction had 10 bases not matched to a gene; V was cut back by 4 bases and J by 2 bases. The CDR3 length is 15 residues. Germline CDR1 and CDR2: SQVTM and ANQGSEA. This CDR3 reads CSVVLAGRPPYEQYF. CDR3 coding DNA: TGCAGCGTTGTTCTAGCGGGCAGACCTCCCTACGAGCAGTACTTC.

As for this clone: Other DNA variants within this sample encode the same CDR3. The chain carries TRBV30 and TRBJ1-5; a possible D gene is TRBD1 (6 bases). Germline CDR1 is GTSNPN and CDR2 is SVGIG (reference sequence). There are 13 residues in the CDR3. The ends were cut back, 3 bases at V and 4 bases at J, with 10 bases in the middle. The chain's CDR3 is CAWSSQGNQPQHF. CDR3 coding DNA: TGTGCCTGGAGCAGCCAGGGGAATCAGCCCCAGCATTTT.

The chain links TRBV30 to TRBJ1-2, with a tentative D call TRBD1 (5 bases). The V gene lost 4 bases and the J gene lost 7 bases, with 10 bases spanning the gap. CDR1 and CDR2 from the germline V gene are GTSNPN and SVGIG (reference sequence). There are 11 residues in the CDR3. The CDR3 spells CAWKQGSGYTF. The CDR3 DNA reads TGTGCCTGGAAGCAGGGATCTGGCTACACCTTC. The variable domain in full, with the rest retrieved from reference TRBV30 and TRBJ1-2, is SQTIHQWPATLVQPVGSPLSLECTVEGTSNPNLYWYRQAAGRGLQLLFYSVGIGQISSEVPQNLSASRPQDRQFILSSKKLLLSDSGFYLCAWKQGSGYTFGSGTRLTVV.

This clone was detected a few times. This rearrangement joins TRBV5-6 to TRBJ2-7, with D unclear. CDR1 is SGHDT and CDR2 is YYEEEE in the germline V gene. CDR3 length equals 11 residues. Trimming shortened V by 7 bases and J by 2 bases, and 7 bases separated the two germline ends. In DNA form, the CDR3 reads TGTGCCAGCTCTTCCGCCTACGAGCAGTACTTC. It translates to CASSSAYEQYF. Looking up the rest from reference TRBV5-6 and TRBJ2-7 gives the full variable domain: DAGVTQSPTHLIKTRGQQVTLRCSPKSGHDTVSWYQQALGQGPQFIFQYYEEEERQRGNFPDRFSGHQFPNYSSELNVNALLLGDSALYLCASSSAYEQYFGPGTRLTVT.

CDR3 DNA: TGTGCCAGCAGCAGACAGGGGAATAATGGCTACACCTTC. Translating gives CASSRQGNNGYTF. This chain links TRBV12-3 or TRBV12-4 with TRBJ1-2, with 8 bases that match TRBD1. The CDR3 is 13 amino acids. J lost 6 bases, V lost 6 bases, and 6 bases had no gene match.